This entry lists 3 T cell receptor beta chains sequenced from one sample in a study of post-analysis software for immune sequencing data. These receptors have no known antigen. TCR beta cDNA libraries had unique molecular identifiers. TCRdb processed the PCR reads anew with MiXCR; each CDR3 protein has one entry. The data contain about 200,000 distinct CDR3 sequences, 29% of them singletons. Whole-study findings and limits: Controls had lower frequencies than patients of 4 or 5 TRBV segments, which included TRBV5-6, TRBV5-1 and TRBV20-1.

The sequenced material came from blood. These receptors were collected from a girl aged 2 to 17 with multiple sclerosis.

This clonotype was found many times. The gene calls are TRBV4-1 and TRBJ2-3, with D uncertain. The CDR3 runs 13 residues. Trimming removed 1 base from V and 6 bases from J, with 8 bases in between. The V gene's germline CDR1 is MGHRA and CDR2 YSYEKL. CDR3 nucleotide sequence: TGCGCCAGCAGCCAAGGGACCCGCGATACGCAGTATTTT. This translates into CASSQGTRDTQYF.

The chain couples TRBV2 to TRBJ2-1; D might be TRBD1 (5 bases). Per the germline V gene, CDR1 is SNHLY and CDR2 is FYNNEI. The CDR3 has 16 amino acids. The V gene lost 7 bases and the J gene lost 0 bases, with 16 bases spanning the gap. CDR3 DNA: TGTGCCAGCAACCCCCAGGGCGGAAGCTCCTACAATGAGCAGTTCTTC. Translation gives CASNPQGGSSYNEQFF.

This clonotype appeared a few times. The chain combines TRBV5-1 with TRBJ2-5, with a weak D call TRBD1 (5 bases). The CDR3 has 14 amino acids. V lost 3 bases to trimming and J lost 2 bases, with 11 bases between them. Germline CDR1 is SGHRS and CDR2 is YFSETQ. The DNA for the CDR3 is TGCGCCAGCAGCTGGGTGGCAGGGCAAGAGACCCAGTACTTC. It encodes CASSWVAGQETQYF. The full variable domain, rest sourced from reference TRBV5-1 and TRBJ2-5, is KAGVTQTPRYLIKTRGQQVTLSCSPISGHRSVSWYQQTPGQGLQFLFEYFSETQRNKGNFPGRFSGRQFSNSRSEMNVSTLELGDSALYLCASSWVAGQETQYFGPGTRLLVL.